The TCR beta chain under discussion was sequenced for a study of blood T cells in healthy people across ages. Donors were systemically healthy Caucasian individuals from Russia aged about 6 to 90 years. In each sample, at least 6.5 million PBMCs were isolated. Total RNA, at least 5.5 micrograms per sample, was extracted from PBMCs. A J-beta primer mix and a sample-barcoded 5' primer were used in a second PCR of about 7 to 12 cycles. TCRdb re-analysed the 5' RACE reads in MiXCR, keeping a single row per CDR3 protein. The sample includes some 1.1 million distinct CDR3 sequences, roughly two fifths of them seen just once. Germline CDR1 and CDR2: ENHRY and SYGVKD. The length of the CDR3 is 15 residues. Trimming took off 5 bases at V and 0 bases at J, with 11 bases between the two ends.

What was sequenced was blood. The origin of this receptor is a young man in good health. The chain joins TRBV10-3 to TRBJ1-5; a weak D match, TRBD1 (5 bases). CDR3: CAISTGTDSNQPQHF. The CDR3 bases are TGTGCCATCAGTACCGGGACGGATAGCAATCAGCCCCAGCATTTT.